Following are 21 T cell receptor beta chains from one sample sequenced in a study of blood T cells in healthy people across ages. Then a second PCR, running roughly 7 to 11 cycles, was carried out with a sample-barcoded 5' primer and a J-beta primer mix. TCRdb re-called the 5' RACE reads through MiXCR, storing one row per CDR3 protein. The sample holds 2 million or so distinct CDR3 sequences, about 50% seen once. The sequencing input was blood. These receptors were taken from a middle-aged woman in good health.

This clonotype came up a few times. V gene TRBV27 combines with J gene TRBJ2-1; perhaps TRBD2 as D (6 bases). The CDR3 has 14 amino acids. Germline V gives CDR1 MNHEY, CDR2 SMNVEV (reference sequence). V was clipped by 10 bases and J by 3 bases, with 16 bases between them. The CDR3, as DNA: TGTGCCACGGCGGGGACGGGGTACTACAATGAGCAGTTCTTC. Protein sequence: CATAGTGYYNEQFF.

Only a few counts were recorded for this clonotype. The V gene is TRBV6-6, the J gene TRBJ1-1, with D uncertain. Trimming removed 5 bases at V and 0 bases at J, with 10 bases between. The CDR3 is 14 amino acids. CDR1 and CDR2 (germline): MNHNY, SVGAGI (reference sequence). The CDR3 sequence: CASSTTQMNTEAFF. CDR3 sequence (DNA): TGTGCCAGCAGTACGACACAGATGAACACTGAAGCTTTCTTT.

This clonotype was found a few times. The gene calls are TRBV6-2 or TRBV6-3 and TRBJ2-1; the D is unclear. The germline V gene encodes CDR1 MNHEY and CDR2 SVGEGT. V shed 5 bases and J shed 5 bases, with 13 bases lying between them. CDR3 size: 14 residues. In DNA form, the CDR3 reads TGTGCCAGCAGTGGGCGACGGGCGGACAATGAGCAGTTCTTC. This sequence encodes CASSGRRADNEQFF.

The rearrangement uses TRBV2 and TRBJ2-3, with 15 bases fitting TRBD2. Germline V gives CDR1 SNHLY, CDR2 FYNNEI. This CDR3 contains 17 residues. V lost 1 base, J lost 4 bases, and 3 bases stayed unmatched. In nucleotides, the CDR3 is TGTGCCAGCAGTGAAGGCCGGACTAGCGGGGGGGCAGATACGCAGTATTTT. It encodes CASSEGRTSGGADTQYF. Based on the CDR3 plus reference TRBV2 and TRBJ2-3, the full variable domain is EPEVTQTPSHQVTQMGQEVILRCVPISNHLYFYWYRQILGQKVEFLVSFYNNEISEKSEIFDDQFSVERPDGSNFTLKIRSTKLEDSAMYFCASSEGRTSGGADTQYFGPGTRLTVL.

This clonotype was seen a few times. This chain connects TRBV12-3 or TRBV12-4 to TRBJ2-1; D is possibly TRBD1 (6 bases). This CDR3 spans 17 amino acids. Deletions cut 7 bases from V and 0 bases from J, with 19 bases between. CDR3 amino acids: CASNPAGTRSSYNEQFF. DNA for the CDR3: TGTGCCAGCAACCCTGCCGGGACAAGGAGCTCCTACAATGAGCAGTTCTTC.

The chain couples TRBV7-2 to TRBJ2-5; 13 positions agree with TRBD2. The CDR3 is 16 amino acids. CDR1 is SGHTA and CDR2 is FQGNSA in the germline V gene. The V gene end was trimmed by 4 bases and the J gene end by 2 bases; junction bases not matched to a gene: 4. CDR3 loop: CASSSPLAGGQETQYF. The CDR3 nucleotides are TGTGCCAGCAGCTCGCCACTAGCGGGGGGGCAAGAGACCCAGTACTTC.

The rearrangement joins TRBV5-1 to TRBJ1-2; 12 bases match TRBD1. Germline CDR1 reads SGHRS; CDR2 reads YFSETQ. CDR3 length equals 15 residues. V was clipped by 3 bases and J by 6 bases; unmatched bases: 6. Here the CDR3 reads CASSYTGTGGDGYTF. The DNA of the CDR3 is TGCGCCAGCAGCTACACCGGGACAGGGGGCGATGGCTACACCTTC.

The gene calls are TRBV29-1 and TRBJ1-2, with 10 bases aligning to TRBD1. J gave up 7 bases and V 8 bases, and 16 bases lay outside the gene matches. Germline CDR1 SQVTM, CDR2 ANQGSEA. This CDR3 spans 15 amino acids. The CDR3 spells CSSNGGQGKGVGYTF. Here the CDR3 DNA reads TGCAGCTCCAACGGGGGACAGGGGAAAGGGGTTGGCTACACCTTC.

In DNA form, the CDR3 reads TGTGCCAGCTCACCACAAGGACCCAGCACAGATACGCAGTATTTT. It encodes CASSPQGPSTDTQYF. The genes are TRBV18 and TRBJ2-3; D remains unclear. The V and J ends lost 1 base and 0 bases respectively, with 8 bases between them. In germline, CDR1 is KGHSH, CDR2 LQKENI. There are 15 residues in the CDR3. The full variable domain, rest sourced from reference TRBV18 and TRBJ2-3, is NAGVMQNPRHLVRRRGQEARLRCSPMKGHSHVYWYRQLPEEGLKFMVYLQKENIIDESGMPKERFSAEFPKEGPSILRIQQVVRGDSAAYFCASSPQGPSTDTQYFGPGTRLTVL.

This clonotype was counted between two and nine times. This rearrangement joins TRBV28 to TRBJ2-7; D unresolved. CDR1 MDHEN and CDR2 SYDVKM come from the germline V gene. The ends were cut back, 6 bases at V and 8 bases at J, with 8 bases in the middle. The CDR3 loop spans 10 amino acids. The CDR3 loop reads CASSRGKQYF. For the CDR3, the DNA is TGTGCCAGCAGCCGTGGCAAGCAGTACTTC.

V and J are TRBV3-1 and TRBJ2-5, with D hard to call. Deletions cut 0 bases from V and 2 bases from J, with 10 bases between. Per germline, CDR1 LGHDT and CDR2 YNNKEL (reference sequence). The CDR3 covers 15 residues. The CDR3 here is CASSQDRARQETQYF. The DNA of the CDR3 is TGTGCCAGCAGCCAAGATAGGGCGCGACAAGAGACCCAGTACTTC.

This clonotype was seen a few times. This chain links TRBV12-3 or TRBV12-4 with TRBJ1-2, with TRBD1 identical over 8 bases. Germline trimming cut 6 bases from V and 7 bases from J; bases unmatched to any gene: 4. The CDR3 is 12 amino acids. The CDR3 here is CASRDRDSGYTF. The CDR3 coding sequence is TGTGCCAGCAGGGACAGGGACTCTGGCTACACCTTC.

This chain joins TRBV13 and TRBJ2-7; tentatively, D is TRBD1 (6 bases). The CDR3 is 16 residues long. V shed 2 bases and J shed 0 bases, with 14 bases lying between them. Germline V CDR1 and CDR2: PRHDT, FYEKMQ (reference sequence). The CDR3 reads CASSLMRTETSYEQYF. In DNA form, the CDR3 reads TGTGCCAGCAGCTTAATGAGGACAGAGACCTCCTACGAGCAGTACTTC.

CDR3 sequence reads: CASKRGGNGYEQYF. CDR3 DNA sequence: TGTGCCAGTAAGAGGGGGGGGAATGGCTACGAGCAGTACTTC. V is TRBV12-3 or TRBV12-4 and J is TRBJ2-5, with a weak D call TRBD2 (7 bases). The J call may be mistaken, given a closer DNA end match to TRBJ2-7. The length of the CDR3 is 14 residues.

DNA for the CDR3: TGCGCCAGCAGCTTGAGGACAGCGGTCAACTATGGCTACACCTTC. Translating gives CASSLRTAVNYGYTF. The V and J genes are TRBV5-1 and TRBJ1-2; a possible D gene is TRBD1 (6 bases). Germline values: CDR1 SGHRS, CDR2 YFSETQ. Trimming pared 1 base from V and 2 bases from J, leaving 12 bases between. The CDR3 length is 15 residues.

In this sample, this clonotype turned up a few times. The chain recombines TRBV11-2 with TRBJ2-5; a possible D gene is TRBD1 (5 bases). There are 13 residues in the CDR3. Germline CDR1 is SGHAT and CDR2 is FQNNGV. V was clipped by 0 bases and J by 7 bases, with 9 bases between them. CDR3 amino acids: CASSLDRQGTQYF. As DNA, the CDR3 is TGTGCCAGCAGCTTAGATCGCCAGGGGACCCAGTACTTC. The variable domain in full, with the rest retrieved from reference TRBV11-2 and TRBJ2-5, is EAGVAQSPRYKIIEKRQSVAFWCNPISGHATLYWYQQILGQGPKLLIQFQNNGVVDDSQLPKDRFSAERLKGVDSTLKIQPAKLEDSAVYLCASSLDRQGTQYFGPGTRLLVL.

With regard to this clonotype: This may be a read error: a much more frequent sequence differs by one nucleotide. This rearrangement joins TRBV24-1 to TRBJ2-3, with D perhaps given as TRBD1 or TRBD2 (5 bases each). The V and J ends lost 4 bases and 1 base respectively, with 11 bases between them. The germline gives CDR1 KGHDR, CDR2 SFDVKD. The CDR3 sequence is 15 residues long. The CDR3 coding sequence is TGTGCCACCAGTGACCCGGGACGGGGCACAGATACGCAGTATTTT. It yields the protein CATSDPGRGTDTQYF.

This chain connects TRBV5-5 to TRBJ2-1, with a tentative D call TRBD1 (6 bases). Trimming stripped 2 bases from V and 4 bases from J, with 13 bases between. The CDR3 is made up of 15 amino acids. Germline values: CDR1 SGHKS, CDR2 YYEKEE (reference sequence). DNA for the CDR3: TGTGCCAGCAGCTTTGAGGGGGAAAGTTACAATGAGCAGTTCTTC. Protein product: CASSFEGESYNEQFF. Full variable domain (outside the CDR3, taken from reference TRBV5-5 and TRBJ2-1): DAGVTQSPTHLIKTRGQQVTLRCSPISGHKSVSWYQQVLGQGPQFIFQYYEKEERGRGNFPDRFSARQFPNYSSELNVNALLLGDSALYLCASSFEGESYNEQFFGPGTRLTVL.

The genes are TRBV7-2 and TRBJ2-1; the D is unclear. TRBJ2-7 matches the DNA end more closely, so the J call is doubtful. CDR1 and CDR2 (germline): SGHTA, FQGNSA. The CDR3 runs 14 residues. The CDR3 sequence: CASSHELSLNEQYF. The CDR3 nucleotides read TGTGCCAGCAGCCACGAACTAAGCCTCAATGAGCAGTACTTC.

A single count supports this clonotype. V is TRBV7-2 and J is TRBJ2-1, with TRBD2 matching over 10 bases. Germline assignment: CDR1 SGHTA and CDR2 FQGNSA. J gave up 10 bases and V 1 base, and 4 bases lay outside the gene matches. The CDR3 consists of 14 residues. CDR3 sequence (DNA): TGTGCCAGCAGCTTAGAACTAGCGGGATACGAGCAGTTCTTC. Its protein product is CASSLELAGYEQFF.

V usage is TRBV7-9 and J usage is TRBJ1-1; 10 bases map to TRBD1. The trim removed 8 bases at V and 6 bases at J, leaving 9 bases unmatched. Germline V gene lookup returns CDR1 SEHNR and CDR2 FQNEAQ (reference sequence). This CDR3 has 14 residues. The CDR3 spells CASSHQGQGSEAFF. As DNA, the CDR3 is TGTGCCAGCTCGCACCAGGGACAGGGGTCTGAAGCTTTCTTT.